The TCR beta chain described here comes from a study of OX40 agonist ivuxolimab in advanced cancers. The method was immunoSEQ multiplex PCR; TCRdb's version includes in-frame clones alone and lacks a portion of them. The sample lists about 110,000 clones, under 95% occurring once. This CDR3 spans 13 amino acids. The V end lost 5 bases, the J end lost 4 bases, and 11 bases lay between the germline ends. Germline V gene lookup returns CDR1 SEHNR and CDR2 FQNEAQ (reference sequence). This sequence was found in an adult with an advanced solid tumor such as melanoma, head and neck, liver or kidney cancer. This chain links TRBV7-9 with TRBJ1-2; no reliable D call. The sample consisted of CD4+ or CD8+ T cells sorted from blood, taken in a trial of the OX40 agonist ivuxolimab. The CDR3 sequence is CASSLEVTYGYTF. The CDR3 DNA follows: TGTGCCAGCAGCCTGGAGGTTACCTATGGCTACACCTTC.